The 14 T cell receptor beta chains below come from one sample, sequenced in a study of T cells in Graves' hyperthyroidism and ophthalmopathy. RNA transcripts served as the template for amplifying TCR beta CDR3 regions. First-round RT-PCR of the TCR CDR3 relied on the HTBI primer set. TCRdb used MiXCR to reprocess the multiplex PCR reads, holding one entry per CDR3 protein. The table has under 350,000 distinct CDR3 sequences, 25% seen once; the top ten hold about 30%. Sequences were obtained from blood. The receptors were sampled from a man in his forties with Graves' hyperthyroidism that later progressed to Graves' ophthalmopathy.

This clonotype was recorded many times. The rearrangement uses TRBV6-2 or TRBV6-3 and TRBJ1-2, with D unresolved. Germline loops: CDR1 MNHEY, CDR2 SVGEGT. This CDR3 comprises 13 residues. The V and J ends lost 6 bases and 6 bases respectively, with 14 bases between them. CDR3 DNA sequence: TGTGCCAGCAGCCCCCAAGGAGGCGATGGCTACACCTTC. Translation: CASSPQGGDGYTF.

Ten or more counts support this clonotype. In DNA form, the CDR3 reads TGCGCCAGCACACTAGCGGGGGACCAAGAGACCCAGTACTTC. It is translated as CASTLAGDQETQYF. The rearrangement links TRBV5-1 to TRBJ2-5; 11 positions match TRBD2. CDR1 and CDR2 from the germline V gene are SGHRS and YFSETQ. CDR3 length: 14 amino acids. V dropped 6 bases and J dropped 0; count of bases not matched to a gene: 1.

Ten or more counts support this clonotype. This chain links TRBV5-1 with TRBJ1-5; TRBD1 might be the D (5 bases). The CDR3 runs 19 residues. From germline, CDR1 is SGHRS and CDR2 YFSETQ. Trimming took 4 bases from V and 2 from J, leaving 25 bases between them. The CDR3 is CASSTQPGGGLGGNQPQHF. In DNA, the CDR3 is TGCGCCAGCAGCACCCAACCCGGGGGGGGACTTGGAGGCAATCAGCCCCAGCATTTT.

This clonotype was observed many times. The chain is built from TRBV7-4 and TRBJ1-5; D gene uncertain. The V end was cut by 8 bases, the J end by 8 bases, with 4 bases between. The CDR3 spans 9 residues. CDR1 is SGHVT, CDR2 SQSDAQ, per germline. CDR3 loop: CASCKPQHF. CDR3 nucleotides: TGTGCCAGCTGCAAGCCCCAGCATTTT.

There are many counts of this clonotype. The chain uses TRBV6-1 and TRBJ2-5; perhaps TRBD2 as D (6 bases). V lost 5 bases and J 5 bases, leaving 9 bases between the germline ends. CDR3 length: 12 residues. CDR1 and CDR2 from the germline V gene are MNHNS and SASEGT. CDR3 coding DNA: TGTGCCAGCAGTAGTGGGGGGGAGACCCAGTACTTC. Translated, it gives CASSSGGETQYF.

This clonotype was seen repeatedly, ten times or more. A read error may be the cause here, since a much bigger clone is one base away. The chain combines TRBV6-1 with TRBJ1-5; 7 bases are a match to TRBD1. This CDR3 region has 16 residues. Looked up from germline, CDR1 is MNHNS and CDR2 is SASEGT. This chain's CDR3 is CTSSEAGGLINQPQHF. CDR3 nucleotides: TGTACCAGCAGTGAAGCAGGGGGACTGATCAATCAGCCCCAGCATTTT.

Ten or more counts support this clonotype. The chain recombines TRBV2 with TRBJ2-7; tentatively, D is TRBD2 (6 bases). CDR1 and CDR2 from the germline V gene are SNHLY and FYNNEI. V was shortened by 8 bases and J by 4 bases, with 12 bases between the two germline ends. This CDR3 spans 12 amino acids. CDR3 in amino acids: CASAKEGYEQYF. The CDR3 nucleotides read TGTGCCAGCGCGAAGGAGGGGTACGAGCAGTACTTC.

This clonotype was observed many times. The gene calls are TRBV12-3 or TRBV12-4 and TRBJ2-5; 11 nucleotides line up with TRBD2. The V gene end was trimmed by 3 bases and the J gene end by 1 base; junction bases not matched to a gene: 13. The CDR3 contains 19 residues. The CDR3 coding sequence is TGTGCCAGCAGTTTCTCCCTCACCGGGACTAGCGGCCCCCAAGAGACCCAGTACTTC. Its protein product is CASSFSLTGTSGPQETQYF.

The V call is TRBV20-1, the J call TRBJ2-7; D remains unclear. The CDR3 consists of 11 residues. Germline CDR1 and CDR2: DFQATT and SNEGSKA (reference sequence). Trimming took off 6 bases at V and 0 bases at J, with 6 bases between the two ends. This chain's CDR3 is CSAGHSYEQYF. The CDR3 DNA reads as TGCAGTGCCGGGCACTCCTACGAGCAGTACTTC.

This clonotype was recorded at least ten times. The chain uses TRBV6-5 and TRBJ2-7; no clear D gene. V lost 4 bases and J lost 3, with 10 bases in between. CDR3 length equals 13 residues. The germline V gene has CDR1 MNHEY and CDR2 SVGAGI. CDR3 coding DNA: TGTGCCAGCAGTTTAAAGGGATTCTACGAGCAGTACTTC. Residues: CASSLKGFYEQYF.

This clonotype was seen repeatedly, ten times or more. This rearrangement joins TRBV5-1 to TRBJ1-2, with 7 positions matching TRBD1. The V segment lost 4 bases and the J segment 8 bases; nucleotides outside the gene matches: 5. CDR3 length: 12 amino acids. CDR1 is SGHRS and CDR2 is YFSETQ in the germline V gene. The DNA of the CDR3 is TGCGCCAGCAGCACGACAGGGCTGGGCTACACCTTC. Protein product: CASSTTGLGYTF.

This clonotype showed up many times. This sequence joins TRBV27 and TRBJ1-1; a possible D gene is TRBD1 (5 bases). CDR3 length: 15 residues. Trimming took off 5 bases at V and 4 bases at J, with 17 bases between the two ends. The germline gives CDR1 MNHEY, CDR2 SMNVEV (reference sequence). In nucleotides, the CDR3 is TGTGCCAGCAGTATTAGCGACGCGGGGGGCACTGAAGCTTTCTTT. Its protein is CASSISDAGGTEAFF.

This clonotype was observed many times. The rearrangement links TRBV10-3 to TRBJ2-5, with D tentatively TRBD1 (7 bases). This CDR3 has 12 amino acids. CDR1 ENHRY and CDR2 SYGVKD come from the germline V gene. V lost 10 bases, J lost 5 bases, and 14 bases lay in between. The DNA for the CDR3 is TGTGCCACCAGGGAGGACAGGGAGACCCAGTACTTC. Translating gives CATREDRETQYF.

This clonotype was detected many times. V and J are TRBV20-1 and TRBJ1-1; D possibly corresponds to TRBD1 (5 bases). V gave up 6 bases and J gave up 2 bases, with 16 bases separating them. Germline lookup yields CDR1 DFQATT and CDR2 SNEGSKA (reference sequence). The CDR3 consists of 14 residues. CDR3 protein: CSAGSRVGNTEAFF. CDR3 coding DNA: TGCAGTGCGGGGAGCAGGGTGGGTAACACTGAAGCTTTCTTT.